The clone carrying this TCR beta chain was seen a handful of times. TCRdb re-called the RT-PCR reads through MiXCR, storing one row per CDR3 protein. The repertoire consists of 650,000 to 800,000 distinct CDR3 sequences, with 14% occurring once and the leading ten covering 3.6%. Sequenced: memory CD4+ T cells from blood. The TCR comes from a female donor in good health, serving as a healthy control.

CDR3 nucleotides: TGTGCCAGCTCACCAACCCAGCGGGAGGGTGGTACGCAGTATTTT. The encoded protein is CASSPTQREGGTQYF. V gene TRBV18 combines with J gene TRBJ2-3; 10 positions agree with TRBD2. Germline V CDR1 and CDR2: KGHSH, LQKENI. After removal of 2 bases from V and 8 bases from J, the junction contained 7 bases not matched to a gene. The CDR3 length is 15 residues.